The text below deals with one TCR beta chain. Its target antigen remains unknown. No much larger clone exists at a distance of one base, and base qualities are not known. The time point tag for this specimen amounts to: 6 months after combined kidney and bone marrow transplant. The transplants used related donors along with nonmyeloablative bone marrow transplantation, and in the human trials mixed chimerism was transient. Thawed PBMCs were FACS-sorted into unstimulated Tregs (CD4+CD25+CD127-), CD4+ non-Tregs (CD4+CD25-), CD4 cells and CD8 cells. The patients were several recipients of combined kidney and bone marrow transplants from the ITN036ST trial, and samples were available only from these trial subjects. Healthy control blood was processed to PBMCs by Ficoll density gradient and cryopreserved, and patient PBMCs were collected before and after transplant. The data are from a study of Tregs in tolerant kidney transplant recipients (dated by TCRdb to the late 2010s). A note on the overall study: Before combined kidney and bone marrow transplantation, this study identified donor-specific regulatory T cells using TCRbeta sequencing and then followed those same cells after transplant.

For TCRbeta CDR3 sequencing, genomic DNA from the sorted cells was extracted using the QIAGEN DNeasy Blood and Tissue Kit. High-throughput TCRbeta CDR3 sequencing, including PCR amplification with bias correction and internal controls, was performed commercially through immunoSEQ. Per the authors' processing: Unique productive TCRbeta sequences were defined by CDR3 nucleotide sequence where primers matched, otherwise by CDR3 amino acid sequence with Vbeta and Jbeta genes. To correct for sorting error, sequences found in more than one sorted population at a frequency ratio of 2:1 or less were discarded, and the remaining shared sequences were assigned to the population with the higher frequency. A sequence was defined as donor-reactive if the sequence was expanded at least 5-fold in CFSE-low cells compared with unstimulated cells and had a frequency of at least 0.01% in CFSE-low cells. Repertoire divergence was quantified by Jensen-Shannon divergence calculated from the top 100 TCRbeta sequences ranked by frequency. For samples with multiple sequencing runs, sorting error was corrected in each run separately before the runs were combined. Entries here come from immuneACCESS through TCRdb and include only in-frame sequences with V and J called. Some clones fail to appear in such tables; in the studies checked, an unresolved V gene covers under half of the shortfall, and the cause of the remainder is unknown. V, J and clone size are taken as reported in that table, and D and trimming were inferred from the DNA itself. Here the sample has 50,000 to 65,000 clones; 87% occur a single time. In total, the top ten clones hold 3.5% to 4.5% of the sample.

CDR1 and CDR2, looked up from the germline V gene, are ENHRY and SYGVKD. The CDR3 has 15 amino acids, counting the end cysteine and phenylalanine. Kept here is only the CDR3 DNA, which spans 45 bases and is read in frame from base 1. V is cut by 0 bases and J by 5 bases, and the space between the germline ends is 13 bases. What the study reported, not specific to this receptor: The most biologically relevant and donor-specific TCRbeta repertoire appeared to be identified by expanding Tregs with activated donor B cells. In tolerant patients, donor-specific Tregs expanded more than Tregs overall, which suggests antigen-driven rather than nonspecific expansion. For some patients, the PCR primers changed as time went on, which meant samples from those patients could not be compared with one another at the nucleotide level. Biological reproducibility was not examined directly, but technical replication error appeared to be minimal. The study was constrained by small patient numbers, and validation of the findings is required in larger populations and under other immunosuppression protocols.

Sequences were derived from CD4+ T cells from blood (PBMCs), sampled 6 months after the transplant. The rearranged segments are TRBV10-3 and TRBJ1-1; no D gene is confidently identified. This receptor was taken from a human patient who received a combined kidney and bone marrow transplant. Some T cells present after a transplant may be cells of the graft donor. CDR3 protein: CAISESGPGLTEAFF. Read as DNA, the sequence is TGTGCCATCAGTGAGTCTGGTCCGGGTTTAACTGAAGCTTTCTTT.